These T cell receptor beta chains were read from a single sample in a study of neoadjuvant anti-PD-1 for oral cavity cancer. Some clones are missing from TCRdb's copy, which holds only in-frame ones; the method was immunoSEQ multiplex PCR. Of 13,000 to 15,000 clones in the sample, roughly two thirds were seen once. The specimen comprised PBMCs, sampled before nivolumab (anti-PD-1) treatment. Receptors were obtained from a person between 40 and 85 years old with oral cavity squamous cell carcinoma. The CDR3 runs from the conserved cysteine through the conserved F or W. The order of the fields is V gene, clone size, J gene, D gene, CDR3 protein, CDR3 DNA. A D gene is named only where the DNA matches it firmly. Not all rows give a size; the values are once, few, many and, for expanded clones, a class.

v_call: TRBV14; clone_size: -; j_call: TRBJ2-2; d_call: TRBD1; cdr3_aa: CASSQDPPGQAGATGELFF; cdr3_nt: TGTGCCAGCAGCCAAGATCCCCCGGGACAGGCAGGGGCCACCGGGGAGCTGTTTTTT
v_call: TRBV7-2; clone_size: -; j_call: TRBJ2-1; d_call: -; cdr3_aa: CASSLAGGPYNEQFF; cdr3_nt: TGTGCCAGCAGCTTAGCGGGGGGGCCTTACAATGAGCAGTTCTTC
v_call: TRBV27; clone_size: -; j_call: TRBJ1-4; d_call: -; cdr3_aa: CASSLRAATNEKLFF; cdr3_nt: TGTGCCAGCAGTTTAAGGGCAGCAACTAATGAAAAACTGTTTTTT
v_call: TRBV9; clone_size: -; j_call: TRBJ2-7; d_call: TRBD2; cdr3_aa: CASSPSGTSYEQYF; cdr3_nt: TGTGCCAGCAGCCCAAGCGGGACCTCCTACGAGCAGTACTTC
v_call: TRBV7-9; clone_size: once; j_call: TRBJ2-1; d_call: TRBD1; cdr3_aa: CASSLGDRRAEQFF; cdr3_nt: TGTGCCAGCAGCTTAGGGGACAGACGAGCAGAGCAGTTCTTC
v_call: TRBV7-2; clone_size: once; j_call: TRBJ2-3; d_call: -; cdr3_aa: CASSLGSYGGDTQYF; cdr3_nt: TGTGCCAGCAGCTTAGGGTCGTATGGAGGGGATACGCAGTATTTT
v_call: TRBV5-1; clone_size: -; j_call: TRBJ2-3; d_call: -; cdr3_aa: CASSLSPGAAADTQYF; cdr3_nt: TGCGCCAGCAGCTTGAGTCCCGGGGCGGCGGCAGATACGCAGTATTTT
v_call: TRBV6-1; clone_size: -; j_call: TRBJ2-1; d_call: -; cdr3_aa: CASSEFWGRNEQFF; cdr3_nt: TGTGCCAGCAGTGAATTTTGGGGGCGAAATGAGCAGTTCTTC
v_call: TRBV30; clone_size: -; j_call: TRBJ1-5; d_call: -; cdr3_aa: CAWSGLTVGSPQHF; cdr3_nt: TGTGCCTGGAGTGGATTGACTGTGGGTTCGCCCCAGCATTTT
v_call: TRBV6-1; clone_size: -; j_call: TRBJ1-4; d_call: TRBD1; cdr3_aa: CASSDPGQGNEKLFF; cdr3_nt: TGTGCCAGCAGTGACCCGGGACAGGGAAACGAAAAACTGTTTTTT
v_call: TRBV5-5; clone_size: -; j_call: TRBJ1-1; d_call: TRBD1; cdr3_aa: CASSPFVTGGTNTEAFF; cdr3_nt: TGTGCCAGCAGCCCATTCGTGACAGGGGGGACGAACACTGAAGCTTTCTTT
v_call: TRBV11-2; clone_size: few; j_call: TRBJ1-1; d_call: -; cdr3_aa: CASSTTGKWKLEAFF; cdr3_nt: TGTGCCAGCAGCACCACAGGGAAGTGGAAGCTTGAAGCTTTCTTT
v_call: TRBV6-5; clone_size: -; j_call: TRBJ1-5; d_call: -; cdr3_aa: CASSRRNSNQPQHF; cdr3_nt: TGTGCCAGCAGTAGGCGAAATAGCAATCAGCCCCAGCATTTT
v_call: TRBV6-4; clone_size: -; j_call: TRBJ2-2; d_call: TRBD2; cdr3_aa: CASSERGTTGELFF; cdr3_nt: TGTGCCAGCAGTGAGCGGGGGACCACCGGGGAGCTGTTTTTT
v_call: TRBV6-5; clone_size: -; j_call: TRBJ1-1; d_call: -; cdr3_aa: CASTKVGSTEAFF; cdr3_nt: TGTGCCAGCACTAAAGTAGGAAGCACTGAAGCTTTCTTT
v_call: TRBV6-6; clone_size: -; j_call: TRBJ2-7; d_call: -; cdr3_aa: CASSSGAGVGEQYF; cdr3_nt: TGTGCCAGCAGTTCAGGGGCGGGAGTGGGGGAGCAGTACTTC
v_call: TRBV7-9; clone_size: few; j_call: TRBJ2-7; d_call: TRBD2; cdr3_aa: CASTPGTSGRGTVQYF; cdr3_nt: TGTGCCAGCACCCCCGGGACTAGCGGGAGGGGTACGGTGCAGTACTTC
v_call: TRBV27; clone_size: -; j_call: TRBJ1-4; d_call: -; cdr3_aa: CASSYQRGEKLFF; cdr3_nt: TGTGCCAGCAGTTACCAGCGAGGTGAAAAACTGTTTTTT
v_call: TRBV5-6; clone_size: -; j_call: TRBJ2-4; d_call: -; cdr3_aa: CASSLLFGENIQYF; cdr3_nt: TGTGCCAGCAGCTTGCTGTTCGGCGAAAACATTCAGTACTTC
v_call: TRBV19; clone_size: -; j_call: TRBJ1-5; d_call: -; cdr3_aa: CASRGYSNQPQHF; cdr3_nt: TGTGCCAGTAGGGGATATAGCAATCAGCCCCAGCATTTT
v_call: TRBV28; clone_size: few; j_call: TRBJ1-2; d_call: TRBD1; cdr3_aa: CASRRPTGTLGGYTF; cdr3_nt: TGTGCCAGCAGGCGACCGACAGGGACTCTAGGTGGCTACACCTTC
v_call: TRBV28; clone_size: few; j_call: TRBJ1-1; d_call: -; cdr3_aa: CASSLRVRAEAFF; cdr3_nt: TGTGCCAGCAGCCTCCGGGTGCGGGCTGAAGCTTTCTTT
v_call: TRBV6-6; clone_size: -; j_call: TRBJ2-1; d_call: -; cdr3_aa: CASSGVGSEQFF; cdr3_nt: TGTGCCAGCAGCGGGGTCGGGAGTGAGCAGTTCTTC
v_call: TRBV7-9; clone_size: once; j_call: TRBJ2-1; d_call: TRBD1; cdr3_aa: CASSSWDSLSYNEQFF; cdr3_nt: TGTGCCAGCAGCTCATGGGACAGCCTCTCCTACAATGAGCAGTTCTTC
v_call: TRBV7-6; clone_size: -; j_call: TRBJ1-1; d_call: -; cdr3_aa: CASSLASTVGVFTEAFF; cdr3_nt: TGTGCCAGCAGCTTAGCATCCACCGTCGGGGTTTTCACTGAAGCTTTCTTT
v_call: TRBV29-1; clone_size: -; j_call: TRBJ1-2; d_call: -; cdr3_aa: CSVEDMSAINYGYTF; cdr3_nt: TGCAGCGTTGAAGATATGTCAGCAATTAACTATGGCTACACCTTC
v_call: TRBV6-1; clone_size: once; j_call: TRBJ2-4; d_call: -; cdr3_aa: CASSEVGGRENIQYF; cdr3_nt: TGTGCCAGCAGTGAAGTGGGGGGCAGGGAAAACATTCAGTACTTC
v_call: TRBV27; clone_size: once; j_call: TRBJ2-2; d_call: -; cdr3_aa: CASSLRFVGGSRTGELFF; cdr3_nt: TGTGCCAGCAGTTTACGGTTCGTAGGGGGAAGTAGGACCGGGGAGCTGTTTTTT
v_call: TRBV6-5; clone_size: -; j_call: TRBJ1-5; d_call: -; cdr3_aa: CASRGGGNQPQHF; cdr3_nt: TGTGCCAGCAGGGGCGGAGGCAATCAGCCCCAGCATTTT
v_call: TRBV29-1; clone_size: -; j_call: TRBJ2-2; d_call: -; cdr3_aa: CSVEQGRNTGELFF; cdr3_nt: TGCAGCGTTGAACAGGGCAGGAACACCGGGGAGCTGTTTTTT
v_call: TRBV4-1; clone_size: -; j_call: TRBJ2-1; d_call: -; cdr3_aa: CASSQVNLISYNEQFF; cdr3_nt: TGCGCCAGCAGCCAAGTAAATCTCATCTCCTACAATGAGCAGTTCTTC
v_call: TRBV6-6; clone_size: -; j_call: TRBJ2-7; d_call: -; cdr3_aa: CASSRVDYEQYF; cdr3_nt: TGTGCCAGCAGTCGGGTTGACTACGAGCAGTACTTC
v_call: TRBV6-5; clone_size: -; j_call: TRBJ1-1; d_call: -; cdr3_aa: CASSYSARANTEAFF; cdr3_nt: TGTGCCAGCAGTTACTCGGCCAGGGCAAACACTGAAGCTTTCTTT